A selection of T cell receptor beta chains follows, all from one sample in a study of T cell repertoires in cytomegalovirus infection. MiXCR, run by TCRdb on the reads, gives a single entry per CDR3 protein. The sample contains about half a million distinct CDR3 sequences, about 33% of which appear only once. No antigen is known for these receptors. This sample comprised cultured PBMCs, obtained from culture after CMV antigen stimulation. The receptors were gathered from a human donor in good health (CMV status not recorded). Some clones in this sample may be carry-over from other donors' samples. The CDR3 runs from the conserved cysteine through the conserved F or W.

j_call v_call cdr3_aa
TRBJ1-4 TRBV27 CASSLSSRGNEKLFF
TRBJ2-1 TRBV6-2/TRBV6-3 CASSYTVKRNEQFF
TRBJ1-3 TRBV4-1 CASSQHSGAGGGNTIYF
TRBJ1-1 TRBV7-6 CASSLTTGDNTEAFF
TRBJ2-2 TRBV19 CASSDQLADTTGELFF
TRBJ2-5 TRBV20-1 CSARGLEETQYF
TRBJ1-2 TRBV6-5 CASSYSKTRGYNYGYTF
TRBJ2-1 TRBV7-2 CASSLIGGGGYEQFF
TRBJ2-2 TRBV12-3/TRBV12-4 CASSLSQPSGELFF
TRBJ2-5 TRBV7-2 CASSYPGLMETQYF
TRBJ2-1 TRBV24-1 CATSDFEGGNEQFF
TRBJ2-1 TRBV19 CASSPNRGLSNEQFF
TRBJ2-5 TRBV2 CASIGLGETQYF
TRBJ1-2 TRBV25-1 CASSDATGEFYGYTF
TRBJ2-1 TRBV7-9 CASSPFGYYNEQFF
TRBJ2-1 TRBV24-1 CATSVRRGQGKEQFF
TRBJ2-1 TRBV19 CASSISGPGLAGRSSYNEQFF
TRBJ2-1 TRBV15 CATRPEPFSGRSYNEQFF
TRBJ2-1 TRBV12-3/TRBV12-4 CASSPIDGTGVGEQFF
TRBJ2-1 TRBV7-2 CASSLVGSSGMNSMGSYNEQFF
TRBJ2-2 TRBV28 CASLGGDFNTGELFF
TRBJ2-1 TRBV7-2 CASSPGPIESGFF
TRBJ1-1 TRBV7-2 CASSLTATGINTEAFF
TRBJ1-1 TRBV7-2 CASSLGAGTRGAEAFF
TRBJ2-3 TRBV28 CASTSQSGGARDTQYF
TRBJ2-3 TRBV10-3 CAISELSWGRTQYF
TRBJ1-5 TRBV28 CASRSLNWDRSNQPQHF
TRBJ1-1 TRBV10-2 CASGDSEAFF
TRBJ1-5 TRBV28 CASSLSDGTGNQPQHF
TRBJ2-7 TRBV4-3 CASSQLAYYEQYF
TRBJ1-2 TRBV14 CASSQFGPTLDGYTF
TRBJ2-1 TRBV6-5 CASRGAGNEQFF
TRBJ2-3 TRBV5-6 CASSGGPLPGLSSPDTQYF
TRBJ2-3 TRBV20-1 CSARPGPRTDTQYF
TRBJ2-3 TRBV2 CASSRTGAATFTDTQYF
TRBJ2-7 TRBV9 CASSVGTGNYEQYF
TRBJ1-4 TRBV7-8 CASSLDGANGEKLFF
TRBJ2-1 TRBV27 CASSAGLAGYNEQFF
TRBJ2-5 TRBV7-2 CASTGTSGRAETQYF
TRBJ2-3 TRBV11-2 CASSLVTGETDTQYF
TRBJ2-1 TRBV10-3 CAISETGLDEQFF
TRBJ2-1 TRBV6-5 CASSYSGGGGNEQFF
TRBJ2-1 TRBV6-1 CASSARQGAPYNEQFF
TRBJ2-3 TRBV18 CASPNRAGQVPDTQYF
TRBJ1-4 TRBV7-9 CASSLEQELFF
TRBJ1-6 TRBV10-3 CAISDRPYNSPLHF
TRBJ2-2 TRBV19 CASSPLGQVNTGELFF
TRBJ1-1 TRBV6-6 CASSYSHAVTSSPEAFF
TRBJ2-1 TRBV5-1 CASSLAGAHNEQFF
TRBJ2-2 TRBV2 CASRGRGTGELFF
TRBJ2-3 TRBV6-6 CASSSSQYF